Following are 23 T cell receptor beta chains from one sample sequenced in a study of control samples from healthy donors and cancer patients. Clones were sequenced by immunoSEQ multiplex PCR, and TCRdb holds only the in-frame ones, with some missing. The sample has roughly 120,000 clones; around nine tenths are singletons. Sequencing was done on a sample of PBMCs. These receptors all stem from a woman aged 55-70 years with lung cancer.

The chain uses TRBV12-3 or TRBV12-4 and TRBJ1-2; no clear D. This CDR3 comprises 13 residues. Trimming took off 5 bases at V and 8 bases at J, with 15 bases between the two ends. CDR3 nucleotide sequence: TGTGCCAGCAGTGCGACCCAGAGGGCGGGCTACACCTTC. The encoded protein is CASSATQRAGYTF.

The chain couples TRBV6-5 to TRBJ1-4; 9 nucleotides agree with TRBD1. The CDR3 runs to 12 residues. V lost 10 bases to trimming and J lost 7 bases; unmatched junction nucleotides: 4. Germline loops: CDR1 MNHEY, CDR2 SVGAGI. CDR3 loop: CATGTGREKLFF. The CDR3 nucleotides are TGTGCCACCGGGACAGGGCGTGAAAAACTGTTTTTT.

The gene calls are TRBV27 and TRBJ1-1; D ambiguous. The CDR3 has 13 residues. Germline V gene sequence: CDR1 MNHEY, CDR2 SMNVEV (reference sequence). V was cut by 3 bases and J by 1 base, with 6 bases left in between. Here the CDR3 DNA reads TGTGCCAGCAGTTTTAACTGGAACACTGAAGCTTTCTTT. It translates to CASSFNWNTEAFF.

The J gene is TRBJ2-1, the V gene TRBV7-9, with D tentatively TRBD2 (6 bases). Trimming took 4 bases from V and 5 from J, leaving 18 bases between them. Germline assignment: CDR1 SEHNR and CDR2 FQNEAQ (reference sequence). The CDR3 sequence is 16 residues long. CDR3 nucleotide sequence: TGTGCCAGCAGCTCCGTTGGGGGACTGCTAAACAATGAGCAGTTCTTC. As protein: CASSSVGGLLNNEQFF.

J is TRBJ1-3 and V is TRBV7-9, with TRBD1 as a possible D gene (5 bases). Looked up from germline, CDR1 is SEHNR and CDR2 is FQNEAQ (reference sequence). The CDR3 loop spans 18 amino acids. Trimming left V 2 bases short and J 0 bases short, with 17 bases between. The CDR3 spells CASSLSRGTGFSGNTIYF. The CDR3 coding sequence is TGTGCCAGCAGCTTATCGCGGGGGACGGGTTTCTCTGGAAACACCATATATTTT.

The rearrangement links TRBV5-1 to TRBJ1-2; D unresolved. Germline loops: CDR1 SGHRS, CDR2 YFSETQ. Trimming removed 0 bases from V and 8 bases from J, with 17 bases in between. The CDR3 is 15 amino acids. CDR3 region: CASSLAGISQEGYTF. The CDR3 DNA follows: TGCGCCAGCAGCTTGGCCGGGATTTCCCAGGAAGGCTACACCTTC.

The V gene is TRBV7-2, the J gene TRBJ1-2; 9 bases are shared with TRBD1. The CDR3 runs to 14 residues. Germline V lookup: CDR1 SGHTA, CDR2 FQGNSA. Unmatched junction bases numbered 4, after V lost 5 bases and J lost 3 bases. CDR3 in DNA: TGTGCCAGCAGCATTAACAGGGGGCACTATGGCTACACCTTC. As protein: CASSINRGHYGYTF.

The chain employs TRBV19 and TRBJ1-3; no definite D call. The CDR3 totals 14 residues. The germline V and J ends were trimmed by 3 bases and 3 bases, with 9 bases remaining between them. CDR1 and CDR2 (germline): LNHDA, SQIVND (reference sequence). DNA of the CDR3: TGTGCCAGTAGTATCCTGCAAGTTGGAAACACCATATATTTT. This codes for CASSILQVGNTIYF.

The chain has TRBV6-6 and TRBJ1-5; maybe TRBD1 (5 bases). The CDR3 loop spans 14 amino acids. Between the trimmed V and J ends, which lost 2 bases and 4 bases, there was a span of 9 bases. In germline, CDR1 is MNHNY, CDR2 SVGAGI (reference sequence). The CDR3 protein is CASSYGTSNQPQHF. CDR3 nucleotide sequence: TGTGCCAGCAGTTACGGGACCTCAAATCAGCCCCAGCATTTT.

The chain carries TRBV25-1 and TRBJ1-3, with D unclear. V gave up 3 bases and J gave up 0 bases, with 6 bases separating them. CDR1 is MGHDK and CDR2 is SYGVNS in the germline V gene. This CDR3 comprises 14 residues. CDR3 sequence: CASSDYVSGNTIYF. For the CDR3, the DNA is TGTGCCAGCAGTGATTACGTCTCTGGAAACACCATATATTTT.

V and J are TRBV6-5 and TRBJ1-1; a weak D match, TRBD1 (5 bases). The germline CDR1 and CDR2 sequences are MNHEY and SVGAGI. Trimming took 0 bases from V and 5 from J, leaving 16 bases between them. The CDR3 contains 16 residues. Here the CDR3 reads CASSYSSAGEGTEAFF. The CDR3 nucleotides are TGTGCCAGCAGTTACTCGTCGGCGGGGGAGGGGACTGAAGCTTTCTTT.

CDR3 protein: CASNRDTEAFF. The CDR3 DNA sequence: TGTGCCAGCAACAGGGACACTGAAGCTTTCTTT. The V gene is TRBV6-6, the J gene TRBJ1-1, with a possible D match to TRBD1 (6 bases). V was trimmed by 7 bases and J by 3 bases, leaving 6 bases between them. The CDR3 is 11 amino acids. Germline lookup yields CDR1 MNHNY and CDR2 SVGAGI (reference sequence).

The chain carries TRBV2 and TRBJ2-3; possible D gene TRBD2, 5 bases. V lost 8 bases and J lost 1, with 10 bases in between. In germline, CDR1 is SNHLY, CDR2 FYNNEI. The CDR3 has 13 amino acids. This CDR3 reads CASVYSGTDTQYF. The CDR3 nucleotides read TGTGCCAGCGTTTATAGCGGCACAGATACGCAGTATTTT.

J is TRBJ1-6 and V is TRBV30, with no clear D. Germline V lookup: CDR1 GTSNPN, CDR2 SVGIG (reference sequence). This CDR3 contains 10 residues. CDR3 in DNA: TGTCGGTCCAAAAATTCACCCCTCCACTTT. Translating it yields CRSKNSPLHF.

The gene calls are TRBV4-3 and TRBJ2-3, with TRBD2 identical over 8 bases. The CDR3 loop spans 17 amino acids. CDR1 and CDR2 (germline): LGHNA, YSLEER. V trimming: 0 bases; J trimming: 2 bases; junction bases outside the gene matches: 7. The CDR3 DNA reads TGCGCCAGCAGCCAAGAAGGCGGGGGGATTATCACAGATACGCAGTATTTT. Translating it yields CASSQEGGGIITDTQYF.

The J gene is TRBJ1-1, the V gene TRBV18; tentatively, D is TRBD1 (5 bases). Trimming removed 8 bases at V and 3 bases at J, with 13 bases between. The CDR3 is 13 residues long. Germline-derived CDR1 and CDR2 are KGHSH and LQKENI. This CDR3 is CASTRGGDTEAFF. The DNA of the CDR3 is TGTGCCAGCACTCGGGGGGGGGACACTGAAGCTTTCTTT.

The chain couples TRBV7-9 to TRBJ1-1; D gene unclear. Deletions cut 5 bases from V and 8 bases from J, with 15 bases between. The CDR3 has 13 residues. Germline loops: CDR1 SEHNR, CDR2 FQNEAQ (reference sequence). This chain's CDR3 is CASSRDSVAEAFF. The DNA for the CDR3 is TGTGCCAGCAGCCGCGACTCGGTTGCCGAAGCTTTCTTT.

CDR3 DNA sequence: TGTGCCAGCAGCTTTACAGGGTATGGGAACACTGAAGCTTTCTTT. Translating gives CASSFTGYGNTEAFF. The rearrangement uses TRBV7-2 and TRBJ1-1, with D possibly TRBD1 on 6 matching bases. The V and J ends lost 3 bases and 1 base respectively, with 12 bases between them. This CDR3 has 15 amino acids. The V gene's germline CDR1 is SGHTA and CDR2 FQGNSA. Full variable domain (rest looked up from reference TRBV7-2 and TRBJ1-1): GAGVSQSPSNKVTEKGKDVELRCDPISGHTALYWYRQSLGQGLEFLIYFQGNSAPDKSGLPSDRFSAERTGGSVSTLTIQRTQQEDSAVYLCASSFTGYGNTEAFFGQGTRLTVV.

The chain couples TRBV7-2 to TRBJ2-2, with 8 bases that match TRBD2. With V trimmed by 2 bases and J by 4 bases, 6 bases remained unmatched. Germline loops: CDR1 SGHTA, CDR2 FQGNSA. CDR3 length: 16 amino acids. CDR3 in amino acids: CASSLSGGPSTGELFF. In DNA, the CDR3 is TGTGCCAGCAGCTTATCGGGGGGGCCCAGCACCGGGGAGCTGTTTTTT.

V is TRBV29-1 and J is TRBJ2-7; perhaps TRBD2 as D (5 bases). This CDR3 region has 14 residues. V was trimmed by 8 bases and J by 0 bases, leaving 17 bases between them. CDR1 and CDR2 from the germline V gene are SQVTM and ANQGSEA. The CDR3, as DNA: TGCAGCATTTCTATTGGGAGCCCCTCCTACGAGCAGTACTTC. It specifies CSISIGSPSYEQYF.

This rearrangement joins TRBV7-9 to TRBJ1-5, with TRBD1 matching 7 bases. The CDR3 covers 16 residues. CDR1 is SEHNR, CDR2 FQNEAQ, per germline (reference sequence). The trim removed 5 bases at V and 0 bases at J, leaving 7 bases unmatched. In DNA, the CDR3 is TGTGCCAGCAGCCGGACAGGCCTTGATAGCAATCAGCCCCAGCATTTT. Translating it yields CASSRTGLDSNQPQHF.

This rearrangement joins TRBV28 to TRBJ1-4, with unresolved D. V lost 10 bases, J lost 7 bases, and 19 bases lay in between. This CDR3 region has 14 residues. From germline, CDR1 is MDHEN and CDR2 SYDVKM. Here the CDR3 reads CATLGPWPSEKLFF. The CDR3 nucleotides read TGTGCCACCCTTGGCCCCTGGCCTAGTGAAAAACTGTTTTTT. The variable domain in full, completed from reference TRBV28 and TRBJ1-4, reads DVKVTQSSRYLVKRTGEKVFLECVQDMDHENMFWYRQDPGLGLRLIYFSYDVKMKEKGDIPEGYSVSREKKERFSLILESASTNQTSMYLCATLGPWPSEKLFFGSGTQLSVL.

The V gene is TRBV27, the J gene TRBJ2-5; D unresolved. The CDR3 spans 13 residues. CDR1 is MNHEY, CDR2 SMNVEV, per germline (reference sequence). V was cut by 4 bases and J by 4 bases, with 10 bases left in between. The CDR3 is CASSSLGPETQYF. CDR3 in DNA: TGTGCCAGCAGTTCTTTAGGGCCAGAGACCCAGTACTTC.